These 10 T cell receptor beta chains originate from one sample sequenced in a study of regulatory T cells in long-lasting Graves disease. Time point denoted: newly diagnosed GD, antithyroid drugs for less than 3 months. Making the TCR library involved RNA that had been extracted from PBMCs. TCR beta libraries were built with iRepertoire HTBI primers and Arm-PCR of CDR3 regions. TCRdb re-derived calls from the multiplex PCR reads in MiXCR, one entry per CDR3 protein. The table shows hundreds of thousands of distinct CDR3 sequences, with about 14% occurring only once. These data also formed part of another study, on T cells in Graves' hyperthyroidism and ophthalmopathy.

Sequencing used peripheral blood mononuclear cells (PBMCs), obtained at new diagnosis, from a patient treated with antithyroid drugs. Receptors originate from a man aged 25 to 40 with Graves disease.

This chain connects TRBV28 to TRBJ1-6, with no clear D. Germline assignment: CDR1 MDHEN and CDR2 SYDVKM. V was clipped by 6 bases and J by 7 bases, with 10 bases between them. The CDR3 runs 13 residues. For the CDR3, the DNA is TGTGCCAGCAGGCAGGAACGGAATTCACCCCTCCACTTT. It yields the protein CASRQERNSPLHF. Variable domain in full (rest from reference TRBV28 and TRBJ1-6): DVKVTQSSRYLVKRTGEKVFLECVQDMDHENMFWYRQDPGLGLRLIYFSYDVKMKEKGDIPEGYSVSREKKERFSLILESASTNQTSMYLCASRQERNSPLHFGNGTRLTVT.

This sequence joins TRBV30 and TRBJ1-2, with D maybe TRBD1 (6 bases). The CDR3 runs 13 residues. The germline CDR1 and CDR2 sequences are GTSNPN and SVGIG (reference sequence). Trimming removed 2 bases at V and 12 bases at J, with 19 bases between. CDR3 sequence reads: CAWSSERTAKNTF. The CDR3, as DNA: TGTGCCTGGAGTTCGGAACGGACAGCGAAAAACACCTTC.

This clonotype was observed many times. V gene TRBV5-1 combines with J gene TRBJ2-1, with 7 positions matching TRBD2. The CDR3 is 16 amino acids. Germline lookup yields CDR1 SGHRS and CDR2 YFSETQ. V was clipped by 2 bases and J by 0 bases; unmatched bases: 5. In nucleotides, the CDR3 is TGCGCCAGCAGCTTAGGGACTACCCTCTCCTACAATGAGCAGTTCTTC. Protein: CASSLGTTLSYNEQFF.

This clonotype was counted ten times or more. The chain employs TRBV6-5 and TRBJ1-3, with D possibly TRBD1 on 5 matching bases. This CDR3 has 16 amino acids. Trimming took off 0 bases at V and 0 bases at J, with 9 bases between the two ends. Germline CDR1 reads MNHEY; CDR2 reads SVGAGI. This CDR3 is CASSYSGPTSGNTIYF. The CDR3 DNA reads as TGTGCCAGCAGTTACTCGGGACCGACCTCTGGAAACACCATATATTTT.

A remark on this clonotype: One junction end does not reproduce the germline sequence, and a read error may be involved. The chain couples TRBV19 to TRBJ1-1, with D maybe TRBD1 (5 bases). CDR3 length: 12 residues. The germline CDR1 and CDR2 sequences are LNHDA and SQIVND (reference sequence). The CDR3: CASSSPGTEALF. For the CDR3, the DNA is TGTGCCAGTAGCAGCCCCGGGACTGAAGCTCTCTTT.

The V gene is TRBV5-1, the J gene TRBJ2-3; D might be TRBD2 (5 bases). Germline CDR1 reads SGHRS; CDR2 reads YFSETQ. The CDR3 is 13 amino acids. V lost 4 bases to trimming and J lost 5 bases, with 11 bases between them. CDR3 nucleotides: TGCGCCAGCAGCCCCGCCGGGGAAGATACGCAGTATTTT. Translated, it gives CASSPAGEDTQYF.

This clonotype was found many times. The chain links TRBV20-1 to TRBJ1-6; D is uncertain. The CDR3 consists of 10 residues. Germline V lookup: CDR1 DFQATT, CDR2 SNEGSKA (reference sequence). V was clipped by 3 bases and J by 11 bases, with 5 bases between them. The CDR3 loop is CSARGPPLHF. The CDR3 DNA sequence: TGCAGTGCTAGGGGTCCACCCCTCCACTTT.

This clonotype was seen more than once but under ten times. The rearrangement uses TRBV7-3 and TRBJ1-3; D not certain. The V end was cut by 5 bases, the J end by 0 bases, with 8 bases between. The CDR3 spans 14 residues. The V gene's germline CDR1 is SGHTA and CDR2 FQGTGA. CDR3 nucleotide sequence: TGTGCCAGCAGCCCCAACCACTCTGGAAACACCATATATTTT. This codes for CASSPNHSGNTIYF.

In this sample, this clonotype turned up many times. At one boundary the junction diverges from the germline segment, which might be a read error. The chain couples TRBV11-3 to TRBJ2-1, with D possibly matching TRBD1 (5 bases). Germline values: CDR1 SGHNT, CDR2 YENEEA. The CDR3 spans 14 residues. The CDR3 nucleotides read TGTGCCAGCAGCTTAACACAGGCCTACGATGAGCAGTTCTTC. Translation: CASSLTQAYDEQFF.

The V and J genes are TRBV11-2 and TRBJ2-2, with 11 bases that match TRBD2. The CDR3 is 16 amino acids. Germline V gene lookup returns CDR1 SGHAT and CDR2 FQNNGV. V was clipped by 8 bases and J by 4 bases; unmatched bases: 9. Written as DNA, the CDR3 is TGTGCCAGCTCAGAACTAGCGGGAGAGATCACCGGGGAGCTGTTTTTT. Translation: CASSELAGEITGELFF.